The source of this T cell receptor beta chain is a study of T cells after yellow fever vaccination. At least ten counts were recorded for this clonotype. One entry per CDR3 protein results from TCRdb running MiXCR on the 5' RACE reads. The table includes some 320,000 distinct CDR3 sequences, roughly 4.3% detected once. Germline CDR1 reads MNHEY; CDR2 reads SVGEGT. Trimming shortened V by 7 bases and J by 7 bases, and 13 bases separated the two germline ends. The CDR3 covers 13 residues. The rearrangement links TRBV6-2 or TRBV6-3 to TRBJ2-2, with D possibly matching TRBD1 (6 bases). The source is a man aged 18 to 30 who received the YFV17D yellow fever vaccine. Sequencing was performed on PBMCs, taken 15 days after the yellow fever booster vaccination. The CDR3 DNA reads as TGTGCCAGCACCCAGGGGACGGTCGGGGAGCTGTTTTTT. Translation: CASTQGTVGELFF.